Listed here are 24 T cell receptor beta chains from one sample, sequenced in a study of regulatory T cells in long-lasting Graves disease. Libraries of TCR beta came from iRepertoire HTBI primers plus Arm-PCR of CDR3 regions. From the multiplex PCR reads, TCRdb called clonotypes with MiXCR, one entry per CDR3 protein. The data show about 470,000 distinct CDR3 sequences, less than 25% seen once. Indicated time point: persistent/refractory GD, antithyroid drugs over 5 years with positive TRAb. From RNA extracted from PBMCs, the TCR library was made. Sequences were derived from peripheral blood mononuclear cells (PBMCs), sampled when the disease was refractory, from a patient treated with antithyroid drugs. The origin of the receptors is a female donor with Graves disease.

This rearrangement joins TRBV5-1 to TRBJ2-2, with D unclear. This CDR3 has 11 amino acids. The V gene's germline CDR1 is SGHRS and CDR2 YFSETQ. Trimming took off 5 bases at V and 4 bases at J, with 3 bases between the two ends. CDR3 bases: TGCGCCAGCAGAGTCACCGGGGAGCTGTTTTTT. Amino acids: CASRVTGELFF. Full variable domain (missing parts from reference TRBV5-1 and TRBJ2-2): KAGVTQTPRYLIKTRGQQVTLSCSPISGHRSVSWYQQTPGQGLQFLFEYFSETQRNKGNFPGRFSGRQFSNSRSEMNVSTLELGDSALYLCASRVTGELFFGEGSRLTVL.

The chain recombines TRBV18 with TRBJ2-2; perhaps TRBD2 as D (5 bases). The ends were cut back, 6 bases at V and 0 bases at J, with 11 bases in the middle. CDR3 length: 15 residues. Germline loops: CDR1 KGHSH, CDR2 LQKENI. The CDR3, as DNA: TGTGCCAGCTCCGGTGGACTGCCGAACACCGGGGAGCTGTTTTTT. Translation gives CASSGGLPNTGELFF.

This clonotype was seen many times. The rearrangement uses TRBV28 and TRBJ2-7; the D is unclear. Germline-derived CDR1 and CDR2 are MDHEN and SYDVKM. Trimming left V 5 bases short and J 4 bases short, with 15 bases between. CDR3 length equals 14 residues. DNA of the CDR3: TGTGCCAGCAGTGGTGTGTACGGATCGTACGAGCAGTACTTC. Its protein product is CASSGVYGSYEQYF. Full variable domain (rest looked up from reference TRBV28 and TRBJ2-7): DVKVTQSSRYLVKRTGEKVFLECVQDMDHENMFWYRQDPGLGLRLIYFSYDVKMKEKGDIPEGYSVSREKKERFSLILESASTNQTSMYLCASSGVYGSYEQYFGPGTRLTVT.

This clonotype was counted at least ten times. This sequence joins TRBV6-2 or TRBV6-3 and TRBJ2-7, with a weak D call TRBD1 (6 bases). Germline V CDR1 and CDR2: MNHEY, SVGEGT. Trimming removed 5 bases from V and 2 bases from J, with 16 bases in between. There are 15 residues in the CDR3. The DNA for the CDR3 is TGTGCCAGCAGTGATGCCGGGACATTGGCCTACGAGCAGTACTTC. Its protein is CASSDAGTLAYEQYF.

The CDR3 loop reads CASSQSTATNEKLFF. CDR3 nucleotides: TGTGCCAGCAGCCAATCGACCGCTACTAATGAAAAACTGTTTTTT. This chain connects TRBV14 to TRBJ1-4, with D unclear. The CDR3 runs to 15 residues. CDR1 and CDR2 from the germline V gene are SGHDN and FVKESK. V was pared by 2 bases and J by 2 bases, with 9 bases between.

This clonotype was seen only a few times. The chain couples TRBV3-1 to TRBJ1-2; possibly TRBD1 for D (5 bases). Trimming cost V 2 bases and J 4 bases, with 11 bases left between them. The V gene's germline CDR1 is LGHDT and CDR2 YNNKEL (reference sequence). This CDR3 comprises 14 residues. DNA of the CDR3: TGTGCCAGCAGCCAATCCGGGACTGCCTATGGCTACACCTTC. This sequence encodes CASSQSGTAYGYTF.

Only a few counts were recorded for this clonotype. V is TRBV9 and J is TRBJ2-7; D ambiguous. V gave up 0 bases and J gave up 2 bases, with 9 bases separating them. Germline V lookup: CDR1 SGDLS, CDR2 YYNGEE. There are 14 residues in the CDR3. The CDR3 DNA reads TGTGCCAGCAGCGTAGAGGCATCTGCCTACGAGCAGTACTTC. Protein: CASSVEASAYEQYF.

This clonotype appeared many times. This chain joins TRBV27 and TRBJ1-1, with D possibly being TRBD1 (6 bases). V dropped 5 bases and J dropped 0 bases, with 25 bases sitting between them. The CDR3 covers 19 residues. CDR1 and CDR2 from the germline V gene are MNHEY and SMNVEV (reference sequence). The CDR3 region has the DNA TGTGCCAGCAGTCCTCTCGAGAAGTGGGGGAGGGGGATGAACACTGAAGCTTTCTTT. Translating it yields CASSPLEKWGRGMNTEAFF.

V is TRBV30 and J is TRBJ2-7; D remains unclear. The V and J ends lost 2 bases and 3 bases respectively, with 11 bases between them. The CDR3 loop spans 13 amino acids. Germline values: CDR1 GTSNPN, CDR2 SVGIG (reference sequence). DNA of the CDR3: TGTGCCTGGAGTCACGGATCTGACTACGAGCAGTACTTC. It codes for CAWSHGSDYEQYF.

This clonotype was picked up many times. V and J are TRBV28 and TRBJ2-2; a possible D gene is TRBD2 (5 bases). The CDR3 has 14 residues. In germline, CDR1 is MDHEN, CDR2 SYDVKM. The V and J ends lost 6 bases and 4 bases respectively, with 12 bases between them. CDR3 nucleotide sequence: TGTGCCAGCAGCCAAAGAGGACTCACCGGGGAGCTGTTTTTT. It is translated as CASSQRGLTGELFF.

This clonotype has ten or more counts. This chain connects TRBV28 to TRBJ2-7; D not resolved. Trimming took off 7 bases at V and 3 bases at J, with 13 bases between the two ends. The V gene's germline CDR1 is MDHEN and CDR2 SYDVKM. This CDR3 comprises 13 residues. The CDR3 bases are TGTGCCAGCACCCTCCTGGGCGGCTACGAGCAGTACTTC. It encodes CASTLLGGYEQYF. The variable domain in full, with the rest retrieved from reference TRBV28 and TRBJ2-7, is DVKVTQSSRYLVKRTGEKVFLECVQDMDHENMFWYRQDPGLGLRLIYFSYDVKMKEKGDIPEGYSVSREKKERFSLILESASTNQTSMYLCASTLLGGYEQYFGPGTRLTVT.

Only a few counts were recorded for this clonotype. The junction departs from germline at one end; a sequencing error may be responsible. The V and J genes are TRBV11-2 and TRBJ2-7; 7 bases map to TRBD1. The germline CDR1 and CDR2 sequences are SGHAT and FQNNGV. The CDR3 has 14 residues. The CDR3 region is CASSDLTGRIEQYF. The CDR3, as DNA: TGTGCTAGCAGCGATCTGACAGGGCGCATCGAGCAGTACTTC.

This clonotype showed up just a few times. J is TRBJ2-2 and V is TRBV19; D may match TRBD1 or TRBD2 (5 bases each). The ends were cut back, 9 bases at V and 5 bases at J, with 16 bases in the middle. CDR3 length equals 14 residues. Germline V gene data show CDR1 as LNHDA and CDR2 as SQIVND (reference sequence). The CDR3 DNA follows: TGTGCCAGCCGTTTCACGGGGCCGACCGGGGAGCTGTTTTTT. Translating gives CASRFTGPTGELFF.

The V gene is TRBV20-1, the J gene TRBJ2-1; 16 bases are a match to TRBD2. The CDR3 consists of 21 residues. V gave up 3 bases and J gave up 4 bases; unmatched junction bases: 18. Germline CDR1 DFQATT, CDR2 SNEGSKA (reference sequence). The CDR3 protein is CSASNPTPGTSGRAGYNEQFF. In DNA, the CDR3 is TGCAGTGCTAGTAACCCGACACCAGGGACTAGCGGGAGGGCTGGGTACAATGAGCAGTTCTTC.

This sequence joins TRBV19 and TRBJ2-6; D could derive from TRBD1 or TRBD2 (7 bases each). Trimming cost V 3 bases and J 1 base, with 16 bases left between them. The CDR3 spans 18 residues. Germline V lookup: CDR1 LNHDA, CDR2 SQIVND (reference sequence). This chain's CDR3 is CASSIPPGGGSGANVLTF. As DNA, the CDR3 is TGTGCCAGTAGTATCCCCCCAGGGGGGGGGTCTGGGGCCAACGTCCTGACTTTC. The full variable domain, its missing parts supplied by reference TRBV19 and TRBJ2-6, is DGGITQSPKYLFRKEGQNVTLSCEQNLNHDAMYWYRQDPGQGLRLIYYSQIVNDFQKGDIAEGYSVSREKKESFPLTVTSAQKNPTAFYLCASSIPPGGGSGANVLTFGAGSRLTVL.

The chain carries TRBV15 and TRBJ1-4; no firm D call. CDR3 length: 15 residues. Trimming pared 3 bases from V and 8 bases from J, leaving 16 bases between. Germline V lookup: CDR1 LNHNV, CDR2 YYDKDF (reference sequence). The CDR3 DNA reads TGTGCCACCAGCAGGGATATTACGGGTAGCGAAAAACTGTTTTTT. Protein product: CATSRDITGSEKLFF.

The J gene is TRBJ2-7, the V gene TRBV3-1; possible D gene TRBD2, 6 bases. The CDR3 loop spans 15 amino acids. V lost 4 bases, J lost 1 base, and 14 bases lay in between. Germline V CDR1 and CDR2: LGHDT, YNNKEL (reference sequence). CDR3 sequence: CASSLVARESYEQYF. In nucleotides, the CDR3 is TGTGCCAGCAGCCTGGTAGCACGGGAGTCCTACGAGCAGTACTTC.

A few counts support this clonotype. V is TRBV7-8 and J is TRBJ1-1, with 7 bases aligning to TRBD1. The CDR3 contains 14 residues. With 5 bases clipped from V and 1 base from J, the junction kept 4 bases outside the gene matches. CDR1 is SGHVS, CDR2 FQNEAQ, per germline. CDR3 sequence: CASSLGTENTEAFF. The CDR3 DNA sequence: TGTGCCAGCAGCCTCGGGACAGAGAACACTGAAGCTTTCTTT.

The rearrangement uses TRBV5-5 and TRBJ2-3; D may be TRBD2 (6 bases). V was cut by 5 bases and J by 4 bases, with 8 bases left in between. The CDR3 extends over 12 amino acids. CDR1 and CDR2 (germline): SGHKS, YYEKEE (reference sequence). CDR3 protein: CASRLAADTQYF. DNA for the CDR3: TGTGCCAGCAGGTTAGCGGCAGATACGCAGTATTTT. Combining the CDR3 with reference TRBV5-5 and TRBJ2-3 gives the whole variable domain DAGVTQSPTHLIKTRGQQVTLRCSPISGHKSVSWYQQVLGQGPQFIFQYYEKEERGRGNFPDRFSARQFPNYSSELNVNALLLGDSALYLCASRLAADTQYFGPGTRLTVL.

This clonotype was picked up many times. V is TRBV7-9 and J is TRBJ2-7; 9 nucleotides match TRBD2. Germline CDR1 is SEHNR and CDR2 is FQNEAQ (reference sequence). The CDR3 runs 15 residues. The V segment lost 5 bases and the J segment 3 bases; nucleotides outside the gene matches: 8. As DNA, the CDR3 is TGTGCCAGCAGCAAGGCTAGCGGGATGGGCTACGAGCAGTACTTC. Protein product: CASSKASGMGYEQYF. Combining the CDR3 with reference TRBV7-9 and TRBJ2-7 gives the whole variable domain DTGVSQNPRHKITKRGQNVTFRCDPISEHNRLYWYRQTLGQGPEFLTYFQNEAQLEKSRLLSDRFSAERPKGSFSTLEIQRTEQGDSAMYLCASSKASGMGYEQYFGPGTRLTVT.

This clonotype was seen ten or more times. The DNA for the CDR3 is TGTGCCCGTAACAGGGGCCCCTATGGCTACACCTTC. Translated: CARNRGPYGYTF. The gene calls are TRBV30 and TRBJ1-2; TRBD1 agrees at 7 bases. The trim removed 8 bases at V and 4 bases at J, leaving 7 bases unmatched. Germline V gene data show CDR1 as GTSNPN and CDR2 as SVGIG (reference sequence). The CDR3 totals 12 residues.

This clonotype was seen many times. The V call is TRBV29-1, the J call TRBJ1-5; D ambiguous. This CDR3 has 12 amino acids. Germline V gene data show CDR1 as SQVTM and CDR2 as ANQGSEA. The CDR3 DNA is TGCAGTGGCAGTGTTGGCAATCAGCCCCAGCATTTT. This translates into CSGSVGNQPQHF. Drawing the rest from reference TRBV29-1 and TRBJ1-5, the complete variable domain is SAVISQKPSRDICQRGTSLTIQCQVDSQVTMMFWYRQQPGQSLTLIATANQGSEATYESGFVIDKFPISRPNLTFSTLTVSNMSPEDSSIYLCSGSVGNQPQHFGDGTRLSIL.

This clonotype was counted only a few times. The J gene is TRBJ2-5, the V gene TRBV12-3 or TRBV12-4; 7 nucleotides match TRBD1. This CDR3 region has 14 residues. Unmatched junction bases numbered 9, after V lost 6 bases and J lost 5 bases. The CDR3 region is CASSRQTGRETQYF. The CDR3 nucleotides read TGTGCCAGCAGCCGTCAGACAGGGCGCGAGACCCAGTACTTC.

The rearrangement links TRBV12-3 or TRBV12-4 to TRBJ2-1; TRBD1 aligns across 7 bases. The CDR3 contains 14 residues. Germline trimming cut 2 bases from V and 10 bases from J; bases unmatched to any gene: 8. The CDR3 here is CASSLSGTDREQFF. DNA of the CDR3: TGTGCCAGCAGTTTATCCGGGACAGATCGAGAGCAGTTCTTC.